These 20 T cell receptor beta chains were all obtained from the same sample, sequenced in a study of blood T cell repertoires in COVID-19. The method was immunoSEQ multiplex PCR; TCRdb's version includes in-frame clones alone and lacks a portion of them. The profile shows around 95,000 clones, around four fifths of them singletons. The sequencing sample was made of peripheral blood. The receptors stem from a man in his forties or fifties with active or convalescent COVID-19.

V usage is TRBV6-1 and J usage is TRBJ1-6; D may be TRBD1 (6 bases). The CDR3 covers 13 residues. V lost 3 bases and J 7 bases, leaving 7 bases between the germline ends. The germline CDR1 and CDR2 sequences are MNHNS and SASEGT. CDR3 DNA sequence: TGTGCCAGCAGTGATGGACAGAATTCACCCCTCCACTTT. This sequence encodes CASSDGQNSPLHF.

In regard to this clone: One end of the junction varies from germline; a read error may be responsible. The chain joins TRBV7-7 to TRBJ2-1, with 12 bases that match TRBD2. This CDR3 region has 15 residues. Germline V lookup: CDR1 SSHAT, CDR2 FNYEAQ (reference sequence). CDR3 loop: CASSFLAGGPSEQFF. The CDR3 bases are TGTGCTAGCAGCTTTCTAGCGGGAGGGCCGAGTGAGCAGTTCTTC. Full variable domain (outside the CDR3, taken from reference TRBV7-7 and TRBJ2-1): GAGVSQSPRYKVTKRGQDVTLRCDPISSHATLYWYQQALGQGPEFLTYFNYEAQPDKSGLPSDRFSAERPEGSISTLTIQRTEQRDSAMYRCASSFLAGGPSEQFFGPGTRLTVL.

V usage is TRBV7-2 and J usage is TRBJ2-3; D may be TRBD2 (6 bases). The CDR3 totals 14 residues. The germline gives CDR1 SGHTA, CDR2 FQGNSA. V dropped 7 bases and J dropped 3 bases, with 14 bases sitting between them. As DNA, the CDR3 is TGTGCCAGCACCCTCGGGAGTAGTACAGATACGCAGTATTTT. It yields the protein CASTLGSSTDTQYF. The full variable domain, in which reference TRBV7-2 and TRBJ2-3 provide the parts outside the CDR3, is GAGVSQSPSNKVTEKGKDVELRCDPISGHTALYWYRQSLGQGLEFLIYFQGNSAPDKSGLPSDRFSAERTGGSVSTLTIQRTQQEDSAVYLCASTLGSSTDTQYFGPGTRLTVL.

In the case of this clone: One end of the junction fails to match germline, which may point to a read error. The chain combines TRBV7-7 with TRBJ2-2, with 14 bases matching TRBD2. CDR3 length: 16 amino acids. Germline V gene lookup returns CDR1 SSHAT and CDR2 FNYEAQ (reference sequence). CDR3 residues: CASSPTSGRAGGELFF. The CDR3 region has the DNA TGTGCTAGCAGCCCGACTAGCGGGAGGGCCGGCGGGGAGCTGTTTTTT.

The count of this clone is one. The chain uses TRBV25-1 and TRBJ1-3, with D uncertain. The CDR3 covers 12 residues. Trimming stripped 5 bases from V and 2 bases from J, with 4 bases between. The germline gives CDR1 MGHDK, CDR2 SYGVNS. Here the CDR3 DNA reads TGTGCCAGCAGTTATGCTGGAAACACCATATATTTT. Translation gives CASSYAGNTIYF.

The rearrangement uses TRBV10-3 and TRBJ2-2; possible D gene TRBD2, 5 bases. Looked up from germline, CDR1 is ENHRY and CDR2 is SYGVKD. V lost 7 bases to trimming and J lost 2 bases, with 14 bases between them. The CDR3 loop spans 15 amino acids. The CDR3 sequence is CAIIKGSPNTGELFF. For the CDR3, the DNA is TGTGCCATCATAAAAGGGAGCCCAAACACCGGGGAGCTGTTTTTT.

This rearrangement joins TRBV7-2 to TRBJ2-7, with D perhaps matching TRBD2 (5 bases). Trimming cost V 5 bases and J 2 bases, with 10 bases left between them. Germline CDR1 and CDR2: SGHTA and FQGNSA. This CDR3 comprises 13 residues. The CDR3 DNA is TGTGCCAGCAGCGTGGACTTCCCCTACGAGCAGTACTTC. Its translation is CASSVDFPYEQYF.

The chain couples TRBV2 to TRBJ1-5; TRBD1 agrees at 8 bases. The CDR3 has 15 residues. With V trimmed by 5 bases and J by 6 bases, 9 bases remained unmatched. Germline values: CDR1 SNHLY, CDR2 FYNNEI. The CDR3 bases are TGTGCCAGCAGTCCGACAGGGGCGGCGGGTCAGCCCCAGCATTTT. This encodes CASSPTGAAGQPQHF. The full variable domain, its missing parts supplied by reference TRBV2 and TRBJ1-5, is EPEVTQTPSHQVTQMGQEVILRCVPISNHLYFYWYRQILGQKVEFLVSFYNNEISEKSEIFDDQFSVERPDGSNFTLKIRSTKLEDSAMYFCASSPTGAAGQPQHFGDGTRLSIL.

This clone was recorded once. The CDR3 loop reads CASPPNSGGGEQYF. CDR3 nucleotides: TGTGCCAGCCCACCCAACTCAGGGGGTGGGGAGCAGTACTTC. The J gene is TRBJ2-7, the V gene TRBV6-5; 7 bases are shared with TRBD1. The CDR3 extends over 14 amino acids. Germline assignment: CDR1 MNHEY and CDR2 SVGAGI. Trimming took 8 bases from V and 7 from J; bases not matched to a gene: 14.

This clone showed up just once. The gene calls are TRBV24-1 and TRBJ1-4; the match to TRBD1 covers 8 bases. J gave up 8 bases and V 4 bases, and 11 bases lay outside the gene matches. This CDR3 is 16 amino acids long. Looked up from germline, CDR1 is KGHDR and CDR2 is SFDVKD. In DNA, the CDR3 is TGTGCCACCAGTGACCCCTCGACAGGGGAAGACGAAAAACTGTTTTTT. Protein sequence: CATSDPSTGEDEKLFF.

The chain joins TRBV4-2 to TRBJ2-3, with 12 bases that match TRBD2. The CDR3 runs 17 residues. Per germline, CDR1 LGHNA and CDR2 YNFKEQ. V gave up 0 bases and J gave up 6 bases; unmatched junction bases: 7. CDR3 amino acids: CASSQDPLAGGVDTQYF. In DNA, the CDR3 is TGTGCCAGCAGCCAAGATCCACTAGCGGGGGGAGTGGATACGCAGTATTTT.

The gene calls are TRBV7-9 and TRBJ2-1, with D possibly being TRBD1 (5 bases). In germline, CDR1 is SEHNR, CDR2 FQNEAQ (reference sequence). The V and J ends lost 2 bases and 10 bases respectively, with 6 bases between them. This CDR3 comprises 11 residues. In nucleotides, the CDR3 is TGTGCCAGCAGCTTATCAGGGGAGCAGTTCTTC. Protein product: CASSLSGEQFF.

This clone was seen once. The CDR3 nucleotides read TGCGCCAGCAGCTTGGGCTCTGGCGGGAGGGCCGGCGGGGAGCTGTTTTTT. Translation gives CASSLGSGGRAGGELFF. The V gene is TRBV5-1, the J gene TRBJ2-2, with 9 positions matching TRBD2. V lost 0 bases, J lost 7 bases, and 10 bases stayed unmatched. Germline loops: CDR1 SGHRS, CDR2 YFSETQ. This CDR3 comprises 17 residues. Variable domain in full (rest from reference TRBV5-1 and TRBJ2-2): KAGVTQTPRYLIKTRGQQVTLSCSPISGHRSVSWYQQTPGQGLQFLFEYFSETQRNKGNFPGRFSGRQFSNSRSEMNVSTLELGDSALYLCASSLGSGGRAGGELFFGEGSRLTVL.

V is TRBV6-5 and J is TRBJ2-3; possibly TRBD2 for D (6 bases). The CDR3 is made up of 14 amino acids. V dropped 10 bases and J dropped 3 bases, with 17 bases sitting between them. CDR1 MNHEY and CDR2 SVGAGI come from the germline V gene. The chain's CDR3 is CATSAGPGTDTQYF. The CDR3 nucleotides are TGTGCCACCTCAGCGGGCCCGGGAACAGATACGCAGTATTTT.

The gene calls are TRBV11-2 and TRBJ1-2, with D perhaps TRBD1 (5 bases). Germline-derived CDR1 and CDR2 are SGHAT and FQNNGV. The V end lost 3 bases, the J end lost 8 bases, and 10 bases lay between the germline ends. CDR3 size: 12 residues. CDR3 protein: CASSFRAGGYTF. In DNA form, the CDR3 reads TGTGCCAGCAGCTTCAGGGCGGGAGGCTACACCTTC.

A few counts support this clone. V and J are TRBV6-2 or TRBV6-3 and TRBJ2-1, with a possible D match to TRBD1 (6 bases). Germline values: CDR1 MNHEY, CDR2 SVGEGT. The ends were cut back, 8 bases at V and 7 bases at J, with 12 bases in the middle. The CDR3 is 12 residues long. The CDR3: CASGFTGNEQFF. Written as DNA, the CDR3 is TGTGCCAGCGGTTTTACAGGGAATGAGCAGTTCTTC.

The genes are TRBV2 and TRBJ1-5; tentative D call: TRBD1 (5 bases). This CDR3 region has 12 residues. V lost 6 bases to trimming and J lost 4 bases, with 7 bases between them. Germline CDR1 reads SNHLY; CDR2 reads FYNNEI. CDR3 in amino acids: CASRSGNQPQHF. DNA of the CDR3: TGTGCCAGCAGGTCAGGGAATCAGCCCCAGCATTTT.

The chain links TRBV20-1 to TRBJ1-4; D uncertain. CDR3 length: 11 residues. V lost 1 base and J 7 bases, leaving 4 bases between the germline ends. The germline V gene encodes CDR1 DFQATT and CDR2 SNEGSKA (reference sequence). The CDR3 DNA sequence: TGCAGTGCTAGAGCGAGTGAAAAACTGTTTTTT. Translating gives CSARASEKLFF.

This chain connects TRBV10-3 to TRBJ2-7; 7 positions agree with TRBD2. Losses at the gene ends were 3 bases for V and 0 bases for J; bases not matched to a gene: 2. Germline assignment: CDR1 ENHRY and CDR2 SYGVKD. The CDR3 covers 14 residues. The CDR3 DNA reads TGTGCCATCAGTGACCGGACTAGCTCCTACGAGCAGTACTTC. Translating it yields CAISDRTSSYEQYF.

The rearrangement joins TRBV30 to TRBJ1-4; 8 bases are shared with TRBD1. The CDR3 spans 14 residues. Germline lookup yields CDR1 GTSNPN and CDR2 SVGIG (reference sequence). With V trimmed by 2 bases and J by 7 bases, 6 bases remained unmatched. The CDR3 nucleotides are TGTGCCTGGAGTCAAGGACAGGGCCCTGAAAAACTGTTTTTT. Translated: CAWSQGQGPEKLFF.